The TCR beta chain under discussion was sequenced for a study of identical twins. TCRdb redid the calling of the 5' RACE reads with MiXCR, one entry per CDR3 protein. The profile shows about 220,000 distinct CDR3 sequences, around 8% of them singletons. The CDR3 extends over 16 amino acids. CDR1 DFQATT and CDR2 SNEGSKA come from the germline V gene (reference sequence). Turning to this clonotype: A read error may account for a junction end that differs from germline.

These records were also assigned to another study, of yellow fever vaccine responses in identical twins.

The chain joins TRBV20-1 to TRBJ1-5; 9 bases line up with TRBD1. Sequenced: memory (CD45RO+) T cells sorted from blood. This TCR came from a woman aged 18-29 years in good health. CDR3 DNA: TGCAGTACTAGCAATCGGGACAGGGAACTCAATCAGCCCCAGCATTTT. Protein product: CSTSNRDRELNQPQHF.